A selection of T cell receptor beta chains follows, all from one sample in a study of T cell repertoires in aging, cancer and after chemotherapy. TCRdb passed the multiplex PCR reads through MiXCR, listing each CDR3 protein once. The sample has roughly 1,200 distinct CDR3 sequences, approximately 67% seen once. Source material: blood. These receptor sequences come from a human donor with a blood cancer. The conserved cysteine and the conserved F or W are not part of the CDR3 here. Each record gives: V gene, J gene, D gene, CDR3 protein. The D gene is left open where the match is weak.

>TRBV6-2/TRBV6-3|TRBJ2-6|.
ASSYQNSGANVLT
>TRBV6-6|TRBJ1-6|.
ASSRHGNSPLH
>TRBV15|TRBJ1-2|.
ATSRGQSDNYGYT
>TRBV6-5|TRBJ1-4|TRBD1
ASMRRQGSTNEKLF
>TRBV24-1|TRBJ2-1|.
ATSDSGRTNEQF
>TRBV6-2/TRBV6-3|TRBJ1-2|TRBD1
ASSQFPGTGDNGYT
>TRBV6-5|TRBJ2-7|.
ASSYSEGGGYEQY
>TRBV6-1|TRBJ1-3|.
ASSELGRQGNTIY
>TRBV30|TRBJ1-3|.
ARVEGPGNTIY
>TRBV29-1|TRBJ2-3|TRBD2
SVPRLAGITDTQY
>TRBV19|TRBJ1-2|.
ASSRGGLNYGYT
>TRBV6-2/TRBV6-3|TRBJ1-5|.
ASSYSRGAQPQH
>TRBV27|TRBJ2-2|TRBD1
ASPPQGALITGELF
>TRBV6-1|TRBJ2-5|.
ASSLGPLKGTQY
>TRBV11-1|TRBJ2-7|.
ASSEVTGTEQY
>TRBV27|TRBJ1-1|TRBD1
ASSLQGGNTEAF
>TRBV19|TRBJ2-3|.
ASRQSTDTQY
>TRBV5-1|TRBJ1-1|TRBD1
ASSLRTGEAF
>TRBV6-5|TRBJ1-6|.
ASSYSVQGSSYNSPLH
>TRBV19|TRBJ1-1|.
ASSLRQNTEAF
>TRBV6-5|TRBJ2-3|TRBD2
ASSYYPGGRDTQY
>TRBV29-1|TRBJ2-7|.
SVESEREYEQY
>TRBV11-1|TRBJ2-3|TRBD1
ASSPGQGLDTQY
>TRBV6-5|TRBJ2-3|.
ASSSNSDTQY
>TRBV12-3/TRBV12-4|TRBJ2-7|.
ASSLEGTPPYEQY
>TRBV6-1|TRBJ2-1|.
ASSPRNNEQF
>TRBV30|TRBJ2-7|.
AWSWGSGVYEQY
>TRBV19|TRBJ1-1|.
ASSSRNTEAF
>TRBV15|TRBJ2-6|.
ATSRDTARGSGANVLT